Below, 31 T cell receptor beta chains from the same sample are listed, as sequenced in a study of cytomegalovirus exposure and HLA in healthy donors. PCR primers comprised 60 Vbeta and 13 Jbeta primers. Sequenced by immunoSEQ multiplex PCR; TCRdb stores in-frame clones only, minus some. The table shows around 150,000 clones, with 70% to 90% occurring only once. Sample: PBMCs. Source of these receptors: a woman between 18 and 30 years old in good health and CMV-seronegative.

The chain is built from TRBV7-9 and TRBJ2-1; D possibly corresponds to TRBD2 (5 bases). The germline CDR1 and CDR2 sequences are SEHNR and FQNEAQ (reference sequence). The V end was cut by 1 base, the J end by 6 bases, with 13 bases between. This CDR3 contains 15 residues. In DNA form, the CDR3 reads TGTGCCAGCAGCTTAGGGACTCTAGGATCCAATGAGCAGTTCTTC. As protein: CASSLGTLGSNEQFF.

This clone was seen more than once but under ten times. The junction and the germline gene differ at one end; a read error may be behind it. The chain couples TRBV7-9 to TRBJ2-7; the D gene is possibly TRBD2 (5 bases). The germline CDR1 and CDR2 sequences are SEHNR and FQNEAQ (reference sequence). The CDR3 is 12 amino acids. The CDR3 bases are TGTGCCAGCAGCTTAGATTCCCAGCCGAGGGACTTC. Translated, it gives CASSLDSQPRDF.

V usage is TRBV7-8 and J usage is TRBJ1-3, with 7 bases fitting TRBD1. Germline V gene data show CDR1 as SGHVS and CDR2 as FQNEAQ. CDR3 length: 16 residues. The V and J ends lost 4 bases and 0 bases, in that order; junction bases with no gene match: 6. This chain's CDR3 is CASSSGGRSSGNTIYF. The CDR3 DNA reads as TGTGCCAGCAGCTCAGGGGGACGTAGCTCTGGAAACACCATATATTTT.

This sequence joins TRBV27 and TRBJ2-3; TRBD2 might be the D (6 bases). The CDR3 is made up of 13 amino acids. V was clipped by 8 bases and J by 6 bases, with 15 bases between them. Germline V gene lookup returns CDR1 MNHEY and CDR2 SMNVEV (reference sequence). The CDR3 DNA reads as TGTGCCAGCGGGGACTTTGGATTGGATACGCAGTATTTT. This sequence encodes CASGDFGLDTQYF.

The V and J genes are TRBV4-1 and TRBJ2-1, with TRBD1 matching 9 bases. V trimming: 3 bases; J trimming: 2 bases; junction bases outside the gene matches: 5. This CDR3 is 16 amino acids long. Germline V gene lookup returns CDR1 MGHRA and CDR2 YSYEKL. The CDR3 protein is CASSHRQGGTYNEQFF. The CDR3 DNA reads as TGCGCCAGCAGCCATCGACAGGGGGGGACCTACAATGAGCAGTTCTTC.

The rearrangement links TRBV19 to TRBJ2-5; the D is unclear. The CDR3 extends over 12 amino acids. Per the germline V gene, CDR1 is LNHDA and CDR2 is SQIVND (reference sequence). The germline V and J ends were trimmed by 3 bases and 3 bases, with 5 bases remaining between them. As DNA, the CDR3 is TGTGCCAGTAGTATGAGAGAAGAGACCCAGTACTTC. Protein: CASSMREETQYF.

The chain links TRBV2 to TRBJ2-7; D possibly corresponds to TRBD2 (6 bases). The CDR3 length is 14 residues. The germline V gene has CDR1 SNHLY and CDR2 FYNNEI. Trimming left V 7 bases short and J 6 bases short, with 19 bases between. The CDR3 loop is CASTGTGSFAEQYF. The CDR3 DNA sequence: TGTGCCAGCACCGGGACTGGCTCATTTGCCGAGCAGTACTTC.

The gene calls are TRBV5-4 and TRBJ2-5, with 11 bases that match TRBD1. The CDR3 is made up of 15 amino acids. The V segment lost 2 bases and the J segment 11 bases; nucleotides outside the gene matches: 11. CDR1 SGHNT and CDR2 YYREEE come from the germline V gene (reference sequence). The CDR3 loop reads CASSFKGQGAKEQYF. The CDR3 DNA sequence: TGTGCCAGCAGCTTTAAAGGACAGGGGGCTAAAGAGCAGTACTTC.

V and J are TRBV7-8 and TRBJ1-4; TRBD1 aligns across 8 bases. V lost 1 base to trimming and J lost 8 bases; unmatched junction nucleotides: 3. The germline V gene encodes CDR1 SGHVS and CDR2 FQNEAQ. The CDR3 loop spans 14 amino acids. The CDR3 DNA follows: TGTGCCAGCAGCTTAGTCAGGGGGCCCGAAAAACTGTTTTTT. This translates into CASSLVRGPEKLFF. The complete variable domain, with remaining parts taken from reference TRBV7-8 and TRBJ1-4, reads GAGVSQSPRYKVAKRGQDVALRCDPISGHVSLFWYQQALGQGPEFLTYFQNEAQLDKSGLPSDRFFAERPEGSVSTLKIQRTQQEDSAVYLCASSLVRGPEKLFFGSGTQLSVL.

The J gene is TRBJ2-1, the V gene TRBV7-2, with TRBD2 matching 7 bases. This CDR3 has 18 amino acids. Trimming took 5 bases from V and 0 from J; bases not matched to a gene: 13. CDR1 and CDR2 (germline): SGHTA, FQGNSA. The CDR3 reads CASSLRWVLASSYNEQFF. The CDR3 DNA is TGTGCCAGCAGCCTTAGATGGGTACTAGCGAGCTCCTACAATGAGCAGTTCTTC.

This chain connects TRBV6-1 to TRBJ2-5; 9 bases align to TRBD2. The J call could be wrong; TRBJ2-7 is a better fit for the DNA end. This CDR3 spans 14 amino acids. The V gene's germline CDR1 is MNHNS and CDR2 SASEGT. The CDR3 spells CASSHAGGTYEQYF. CDR3 nucleotide sequence: TGTGCCAGCAGTCATGCGGGAGGGACCTACGAGCAGTACTTC.

This clone occurred once. The V call is TRBV9, the J call TRBJ1-1; TRBD1 might be the D (5 bases). This CDR3 comprises 13 residues. CDR1 is SGDLS, CDR2 YYNGEE, per germline. Between the trimmed V and J ends, which lost 4 bases and 8 bases, there was a span of 15 bases. Here the CDR3 DNA reads TGTGCCAGCAGCTTTACAGGAGATGCAGAAGCTTTCTTT. This codes for CASSFTGDAEAFF.

This clone was detected only a few times. This rearrangement joins TRBV10-2 to TRBJ2-6, with 9 bases lining up with TRBD1. The CDR3 spans 15 residues. Germline CDR1 WSHSY, CDR2 SAAADI. Trimming at V came to 6 bases and at J to 4 bases, leaving 4 bases not matched to a gene. In DNA form, the CDR3 reads TGCGCCAGCAGCGGACAGGGGTCCGGGGCCAACGTCCTGACTTTC. This codes for CASSGQGSGANVLTF.

The V and J genes are TRBV25-1 and TRBJ1-2; 7 bases align to TRBD1. From germline, CDR1 is MGHDK and CDR2 SYGVNS. V was pared by 3 bases and J by 3 bases, with 7 bases of the junction left unmatched. The CDR3 runs 15 residues. CDR3 sequence (DNA): TGTGCCAGCAGTGACGAAGAGGGGGCGGACTATGGCTACACCTTC. It is translated as CASSDEEGADYGYTF.

The chain combines TRBV4-1 with TRBJ1-2; D possibly corresponds to TRBD1 (6 bases). The germline V gene has CDR1 MGHRA and CDR2 YSYEKL. The germline V and J ends were trimmed by 1 base and 8 bases, with 26 bases remaining between them. The CDR3 has 18 residues. This chain's CDR3 is CASSQVLLPPGDRGGYTF. The CDR3 region has the DNA TGCGCCAGCAGCCAAGTTCTCTTGCCTCCAGGGGATCGAGGAGGCTACACCTTC.

The gene calls are TRBV19 and TRBJ1-5; D may be TRBD1 (5 bases). There are 14 residues in the CDR3. Germline assignment: CDR1 LNHDA and CDR2 SQIVND (reference sequence). V was shortened by 5 bases and J by 2 bases, with 10 bases between the two germline ends. The chain's CDR3 is CASSWGVRNQPQHF. CDR3 sequence (DNA): TGTGCCAGTAGTTGGGGGGTTCGCAATCAGCCCCAGCATTTT.

This clone was recorded once. The chain is built from TRBV28 and TRBJ2-3, with 7 bases that match TRBD2. J gave up 2 bases and V 3 bases, and 8 bases lay outside the gene matches. Germline CDR1 is MDHEN and CDR2 is SYDVKM. The CDR3 runs to 16 residues. The CDR3 sequence is CASSLGLAVFTDTQYF. In DNA, the CDR3 is TGTGCCAGCAGTTTGGGGCTAGCGGTTTTCACAGATACGCAGTATTTT. Full variable domain (remainder filled in from reference TRBV28 and TRBJ2-3): DVKVTQSSRYLVKRTGEKVFLECVQDMDHENMFWYRQDPGLGLRLIYFSYDVKMKEKGDIPEGYSVSREKKERFSLILESASTNQTSMYLCASSLGLAVFTDTQYFGPGTRLTVL.

The chain couples TRBV27 to TRBJ1-5; D call uncertain. The V and J ends lost 6 bases and 2 bases respectively, with 8 bases between them. Germline V lookup: CDR1 MNHEY, CDR2 SMNVEV (reference sequence). CDR3 length: 13 amino acids. The CDR3 reads CASSPPGNQPQHF. The CDR3 nucleotides read TGTGCCAGCAGCCCTCCTGGCAATCAGCCCCAGCATTTT.

This rearrangement joins TRBV7-2 to TRBJ2-3; a weak D match, TRBD1 (5 bases). The germline V gene encodes CDR1 SGHTA and CDR2 FQGNSA. The CDR3 loop spans 14 amino acids. The V end lost 5 bases, the J end lost 6 bases, and 15 bases lay between the germline ends. The CDR3 is CASSRIRGSDTQYF. CDR3 bases: TGTGCCAGCAGCCGGATAAGGGGATCCGATACGCAGTATTTT.

The J gene is TRBJ1-3, the V gene TRBV19; D is undetermined. V lost 9 bases and J 0 bases, leaving 12 bases between the germline ends. CDR1 is LNHDA and CDR2 is SQIVND in the germline V gene (reference sequence). The CDR3 extends over 14 amino acids. The CDR3 bases are TGTGCCAGCCGGAGTTGGAGCTCTGGAAACACCATATATTTT. Amino acid sequence: CASRSWSSGNTIYF.

This chain uses TRBV5-1 with TRBJ2-7, with 7 bases fitting TRBD2. V lost 1 base and J lost 2; bases outside the gene matches: 9. Germline-derived CDR1 and CDR2 are SGHRS and YFSETQ. CDR3 length equals 16 residues. CDR3 sequence (DNA): TGCGCCAGCAGCTTGAGAGGCGGGAGAGGGACCTACGAGCAGTACTTC. Translation gives CASSLRGGRGTYEQYF.

This clone appeared a few times. The chain employs TRBV4-1 and TRBJ1-6; D might be TRBD1 (6 bases). Germline-derived CDR1 and CDR2 are MGHRA and YSYEKL. This CDR3 contains 12 residues. The V gene lost 9 bases and the J gene lost 9 bases, with 12 bases spanning the gap. The CDR3 loop reads CASTTGRSPLHF. In DNA, the CDR3 is TGCGCCAGTACGACAGGACGTTCACCCCTCCACTTT.

The sample holds a few counts of this clone. The rearrangement joins TRBV6-5 to TRBJ2-3, with D possibly being TRBD2 (6 bases). This CDR3 region has 15 residues. CDR1 and CDR2 (germline): MNHEY, SVGAGI. V was clipped by 5 bases and J by 1 base, with 13 bases between them. The CDR3 spells CASSIGLRGTDTQYF. DNA of the CDR3: TGTGCCAGCAGTATCGGACTACGAGGCACAGATACGCAGTATTTT.

The rearrangement joins TRBV29-1 to TRBJ1-5; possibly TRBD1 for D (6 bases). Germline CDR1 SQVTM, CDR2 ANQGSEA. The CDR3 is 10 residues long. V was pared by 6 bases and J by 9 bases, with 9 bases between. CDR3 amino acids: CSVTGRPQHF. Written as DNA, the CDR3 is TGCAGCGTAACAGGGCGGCCCCAGCATTTT.

The rearrangement uses TRBV4-2 and TRBJ2-3; 11 nucleotides line up with TRBD2. Germline-derived CDR1 and CDR2 are LGHNA and YNFKEQ. V shed 5 bases, J shed 2 bases, and the junction held 6 bases outside the gene matches. The CDR3 covers 16 residues. The CDR3 region is CASSKLAGVPTDTQYF. The CDR3 nucleotides read TGTGCCAGCAGCAAACTAGCGGGGGTCCCCACAGATACGCAGTATTTT.

The table lists this clone with a count of one. This sequence joins TRBV19 and TRBJ1-1; D might be TRBD1 (6 bases). The germline CDR1 and CDR2 sequences are LNHDA and SQIVND (reference sequence). The V and J ends lost 6 bases and 3 bases respectively, with 14 bases between them. The CDR3 sequence is 14 residues long. CDR3 region: CASSSQGFHTEAFF. The CDR3 DNA reads as TGTGCCAGTAGCTCACAGGGTTTTCACACTGAAGCTTTCTTT.

The V and J genes are TRBV7-9 and TRBJ2-3; 11 bases fit TRBD2. V was clipped by 4 bases and J by 3 bases; unmatched bases: 12. CDR1 is SEHNR and CDR2 is FQNEAQ in the germline V gene (reference sequence). CDR3 length equals 18 residues. The CDR3 DNA is TGTGCCAGCAGCTCGCCCCGGACTAGCGGGCACCCGACAGATACGCAGTATTTT. This translates into CASSSPRTSGHPTDTQYF.

The V call is TRBV7-9, the J call TRBJ2-7, with 7 bases fitting TRBD2. Per germline, CDR1 SEHNR and CDR2 FQNEAQ (reference sequence). Unmatched junction bases numbered 2, after V lost 3 bases and J lost 0 bases. The CDR3 spans 14 residues. The CDR3: CASSFQRDSYEQYF. CDR3 coding DNA: TGTGCCAGCAGCTTCCAGCGGGACTCCTACGAGCAGTACTTC.

The chain is built from TRBV7-9 and TRBJ1-3; 8 nucleotides align to TRBD1. The J segment lost 4 bases and the V segment lost 5 bases, leaving 7 bases of the junction unmatched. Germline loops: CDR1 SEHNR, CDR2 FQNEAQ (reference sequence). CDR3 length: 15 residues. The CDR3 coding sequence is TGTGCCAGCAGCCCAAGGACAGGGCAAGGAAACACCATATATTTT. Protein sequence: CASSPRTGQGNTIYF.

The V call is TRBV5-4, the J call TRBJ1-1; 10 bases match TRBD1. V shed 3 bases, J shed 11 bases, and the junction held 16 bases outside the gene matches. The germline CDR1 and CDR2 sequences are SGHNT and YYREEE (reference sequence). This CDR3 region has 16 residues. CDR3 sequence (DNA): TGTGCCAGCAGCTCCAAAAAGACAGGGGGCGGATTGGGGGCTTTCTTT. It is translated as CASSSKKTGGGLGAFF.

The chain recombines TRBV11-3 with TRBJ2-7; TRBD1 aligns across 9 bases. CDR1 and CDR2 from the germline V gene are SGHNT and YENEEA. The CDR3 runs to 15 residues. Trimming at V came to 3 bases and at J to 5 bases, leaving 8 bases not matched to a gene. CDR3 loop: CASSFPGTGFHEQYF. The CDR3, as DNA: TGTGCCAGCAGCTTTCCCGGGACAGGGTTCCACGAGCAGTACTTC. Using reference TRBV11-3 and TRBJ2-7 for the parts outside the CDR3, the full variable domain is EAGVVQSPRYKIIEKKQPVAFWCNPISGHNTLYWYLQNLGQGPELLIRYENEEAVDDSQLPKDRFSAERLKGVDSTLKIQPAELGDSAVYLCASSFPGTGFHEQYFGPGTRLTVT.